This T cell receptor beta chain was retrieved from a study of blood T cells in healthy people across ages. Findings and limits, study-wide: Diversity figures based on one million T cells were deemed too low. Older age went with lower TCR beta diversity per million T cells, in a roughly linear way.

The authors ran a second PCR of 7 to 11 cycles using a sample-barcoded 5' primer and a J-beta primer mix. MiXCR was run by TCRdb on the 5' RACE reads, yielding one entry per CDR3 protein. The repertoire holds 1.4 million to 1.5 million distinct CDR3 sequences, about 43% seen once, with 7.9% in the top ten. V lost 7 bases to trimming and J lost 4 bases, with 13 bases between them. The length of the CDR3 is 13 residues. Germline-derived CDR1 and CDR2 are SQVTM and ANQGSEA. This clonotype was counted a few times. What it binds is not known. Per sample, no less than 5 micrograms of total RNA were extracted.

The sequence was obtained from a woman under 30 in good health. The chain combines TRBV29-1 with TRBJ2-2, with D possibly TRBD1 on 7 matching bases. The sample consisted of blood. The CDR3 coding sequence is TGCAGCGGCAACAGGGGAGGCACCGGGGAGCTGTTTTTT. This encodes CSGNRGGTGELFF.